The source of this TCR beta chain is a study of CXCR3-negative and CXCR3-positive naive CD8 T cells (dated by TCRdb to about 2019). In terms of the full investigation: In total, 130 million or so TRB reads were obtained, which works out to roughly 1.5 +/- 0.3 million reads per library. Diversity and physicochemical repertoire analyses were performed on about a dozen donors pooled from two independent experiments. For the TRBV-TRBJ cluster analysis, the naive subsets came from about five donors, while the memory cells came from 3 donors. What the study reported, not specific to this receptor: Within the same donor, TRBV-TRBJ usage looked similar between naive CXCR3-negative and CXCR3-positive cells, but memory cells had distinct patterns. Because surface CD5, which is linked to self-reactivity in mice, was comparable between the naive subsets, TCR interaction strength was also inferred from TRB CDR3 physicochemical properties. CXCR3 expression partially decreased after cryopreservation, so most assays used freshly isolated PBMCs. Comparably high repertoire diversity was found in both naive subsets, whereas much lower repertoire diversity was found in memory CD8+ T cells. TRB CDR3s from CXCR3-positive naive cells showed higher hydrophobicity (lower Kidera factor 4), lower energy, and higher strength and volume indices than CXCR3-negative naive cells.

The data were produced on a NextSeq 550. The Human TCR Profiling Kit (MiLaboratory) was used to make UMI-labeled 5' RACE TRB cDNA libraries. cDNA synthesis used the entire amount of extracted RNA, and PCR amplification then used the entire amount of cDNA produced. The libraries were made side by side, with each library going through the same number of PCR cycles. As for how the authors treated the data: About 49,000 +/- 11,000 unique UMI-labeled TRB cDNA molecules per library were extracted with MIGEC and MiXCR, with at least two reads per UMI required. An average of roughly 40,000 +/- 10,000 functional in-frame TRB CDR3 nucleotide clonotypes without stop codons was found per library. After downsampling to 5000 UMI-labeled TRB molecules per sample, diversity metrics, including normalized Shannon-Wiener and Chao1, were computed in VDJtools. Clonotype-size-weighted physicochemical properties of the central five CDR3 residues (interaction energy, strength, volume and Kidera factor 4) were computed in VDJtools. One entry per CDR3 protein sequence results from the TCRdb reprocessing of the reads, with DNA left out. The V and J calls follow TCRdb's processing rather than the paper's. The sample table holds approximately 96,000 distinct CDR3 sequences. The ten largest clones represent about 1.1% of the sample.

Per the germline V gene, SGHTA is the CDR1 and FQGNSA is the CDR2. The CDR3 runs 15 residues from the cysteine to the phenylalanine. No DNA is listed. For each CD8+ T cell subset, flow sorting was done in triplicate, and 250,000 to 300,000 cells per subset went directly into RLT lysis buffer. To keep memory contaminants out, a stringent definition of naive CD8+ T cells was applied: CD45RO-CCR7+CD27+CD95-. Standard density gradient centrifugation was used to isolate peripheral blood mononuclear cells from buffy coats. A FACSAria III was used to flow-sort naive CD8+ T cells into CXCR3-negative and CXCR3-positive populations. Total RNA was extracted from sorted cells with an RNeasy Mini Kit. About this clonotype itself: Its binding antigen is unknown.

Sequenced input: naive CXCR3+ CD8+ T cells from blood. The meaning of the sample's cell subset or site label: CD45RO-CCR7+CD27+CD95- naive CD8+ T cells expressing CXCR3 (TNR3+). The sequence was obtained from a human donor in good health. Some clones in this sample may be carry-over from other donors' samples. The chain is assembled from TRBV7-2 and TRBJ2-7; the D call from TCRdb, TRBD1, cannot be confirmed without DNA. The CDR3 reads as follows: CASSYSPGAPYEQYF.